The text below deals with one T cell receptor beta chain. The data derive from a study of T cell changes during pregnancy in multiple sclerosis. The V end lost 5 bases, the J end lost 2 bases, and 10 bases lay between the germline ends. The CDR3 loop spans 14 amino acids. Germline V lookup: CDR1 MDHEN, CDR2 SYDVKM. The table came from immunoSEQ multiplex PCR; TCRdb's copy has only in-frame clones and leaves some out. Seen here are 58,000 or so clones, 80% to 95% observed once, and the top ten hold under 2.5%. Specimen: peripheral blood, collected in the first trimester of pregnancy. The origin of this receptor is a female donor with multiple sclerosis, enrolled in a pregnancy study. This rearrangement joins TRBV28 to TRBJ2-1, with D perhaps TRBD1 (6 bases). The CDR3 sequence is CASSPQGPYNEQFF. In DNA, the CDR3 is TGTGCCAGCAGTCCACAGGGACCCTACAATGAGCAGTTCTTC.